In its sample, the clone carrying this T cell receptor beta chain was seen a few times. Antigen: not known. RNA transcripts were the template, and TCR beta CDR3 regions were amplified from them. An opening RT-PCR round employed HTBI primers and preceded a second-round multiplex PCR. In TCRdb, the multiplex PCR reads were re-called with MiXCR into one record per CDR3 protein. The top ten hold less than 20% of the sample, which has around 40,000 distinct CDR3 sequences, about 51% seen once. Enrollment excluded any patients with other autoimmune diseases, uncontrolled infections, pregnancy or lactation. V was pared by 2 bases and J by 5 bases, with 11 bases of the junction left unmatched. The CDR3 extends over 17 amino acids. Germline CDR1 reads SGHVS; CDR2 reads FQNEAQ. This record comes from a study of Graves' ophthalmopathy and Graves' hyperthyroidism. Study results and limitations: Prediction of ophthalmopathy progression reached around 71% sensitivity and 72% to 75% specificity. Blood also harbored most expanded thyroid clonotypes above 0.001 frequency.

The specimen was peripheral blood. The chain combines TRBV7-8 with TRBJ2-7; 11 bases agree with TRBD1. This TCR was sampled from an adult man with Graves' ophthalmopathy. Here the CDR3 reads CASSLTRGQGAFDEQYF. The DNA for the CDR3 is TGTGCCAGCAGCTTAACCCGAGGACAGGGGGCTTTCGACGAGCAGTACTTC.